This TCR beta chain is from a study of cytomegalovirus exposure and HLA in healthy donors. Turning to the study itself: HLA-typed donors were the source of tens of millions of unique TCRs held in an early data release. Notes on the study in general: The authors listed around 150 TCR beta chains as cytomegalovirus-associated. Association of 16,951 TCR beta sequences with HLA alleles was found at 0.05 false discovery rate in a later analysis. A reported reduction in N-insertions relative to the roughly 710-donor mean was seen in an Asian-associated ancestry cluster in a later analysis.

PCR used 60 Vbeta primers and 13 Jbeta primers. Assay used: immunoSEQ multiplex PCR; TCRdb lists only in-frame clones, some missing. The table has under 200,000 clones, 10% to 15% seen once. The J segment lost 0 bases and the V segment lost 2 bases, leaving 6 bases of the junction unmatched. Per germline, CDR1 MGHRA and CDR2 YSYEKL. This CDR3 is 16 amino acids long. Details on this clone: Its antigen is as yet unknown.

This chain joins TRBV4-1 and TRBJ1-1; 7 positions agree with TRBD1. The clonotype originates from a man between 50 and 59 years old in good health and CMV-seropositive. The sequenced sample was PBMCs. DNA of the CDR3: TGCGCCAGCAGCCAAAGGACAGGAAGGGTGAACACTGAAGCTTTCTTT. This encodes CASSQRTGRVNTEAFF.